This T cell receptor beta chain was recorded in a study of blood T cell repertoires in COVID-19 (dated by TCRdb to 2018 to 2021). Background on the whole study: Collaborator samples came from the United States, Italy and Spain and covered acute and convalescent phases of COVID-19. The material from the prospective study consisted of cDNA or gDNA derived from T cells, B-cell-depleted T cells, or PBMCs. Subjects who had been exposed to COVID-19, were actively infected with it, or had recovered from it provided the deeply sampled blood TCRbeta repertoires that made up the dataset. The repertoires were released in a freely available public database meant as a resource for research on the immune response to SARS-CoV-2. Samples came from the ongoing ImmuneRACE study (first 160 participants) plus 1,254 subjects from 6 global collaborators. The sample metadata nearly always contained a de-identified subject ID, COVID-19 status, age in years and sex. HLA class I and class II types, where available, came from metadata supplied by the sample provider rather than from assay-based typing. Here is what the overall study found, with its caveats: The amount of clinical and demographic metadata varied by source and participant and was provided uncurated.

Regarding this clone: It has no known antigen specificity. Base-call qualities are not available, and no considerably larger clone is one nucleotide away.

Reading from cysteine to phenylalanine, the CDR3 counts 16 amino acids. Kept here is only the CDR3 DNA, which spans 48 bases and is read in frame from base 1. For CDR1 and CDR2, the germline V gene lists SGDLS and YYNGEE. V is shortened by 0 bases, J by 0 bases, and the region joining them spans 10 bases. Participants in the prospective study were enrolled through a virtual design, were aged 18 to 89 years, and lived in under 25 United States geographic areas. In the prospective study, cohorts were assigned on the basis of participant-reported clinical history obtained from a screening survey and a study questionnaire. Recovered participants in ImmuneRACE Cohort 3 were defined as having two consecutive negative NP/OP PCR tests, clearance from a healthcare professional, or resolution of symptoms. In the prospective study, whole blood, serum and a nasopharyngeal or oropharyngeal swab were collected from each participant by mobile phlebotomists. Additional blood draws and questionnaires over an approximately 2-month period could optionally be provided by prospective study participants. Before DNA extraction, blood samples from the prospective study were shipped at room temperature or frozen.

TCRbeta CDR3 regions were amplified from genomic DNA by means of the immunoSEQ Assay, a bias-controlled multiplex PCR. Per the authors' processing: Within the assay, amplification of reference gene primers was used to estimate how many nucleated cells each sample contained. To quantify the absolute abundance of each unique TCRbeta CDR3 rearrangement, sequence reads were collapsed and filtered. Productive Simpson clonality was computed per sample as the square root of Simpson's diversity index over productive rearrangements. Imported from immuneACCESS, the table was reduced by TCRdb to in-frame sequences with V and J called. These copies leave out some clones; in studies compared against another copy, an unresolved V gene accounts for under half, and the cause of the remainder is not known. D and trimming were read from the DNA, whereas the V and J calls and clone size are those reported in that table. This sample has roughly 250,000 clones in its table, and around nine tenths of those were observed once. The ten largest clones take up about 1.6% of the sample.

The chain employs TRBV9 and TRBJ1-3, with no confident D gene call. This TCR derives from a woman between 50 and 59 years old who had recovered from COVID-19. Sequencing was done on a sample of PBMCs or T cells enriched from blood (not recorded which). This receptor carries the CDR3 CASSVDLTGSGNTIYF. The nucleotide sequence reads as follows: TGTGCCAGCAGCGTAGATTTAACGGGCTCTGGAAACACCATATATTTT.